A selection of T cell receptor beta chains follows, all from one sample in a study of blood T cell repertoires in COVID-19. Here immunoSEQ multiplex PCR was the method, and the copy in TCRdb shows in-frame clones only, minus some. Here the sample spans approximately 280,000 clones, around nine tenths being singletons. The sample comprised PBMCs or T cells enriched from blood (not recorded which). These receptors were taken from a woman aged 18-35 years who had recovered from COVID-19. CDR3s include the opening cysteine and the closing phenylalanine or tryptophan. A D gene is named only where the DNA matches it firmly. A row's size may be missing; if present it is once, few, many or a size class.

V gene,clone size,J gene,CDR3 length,D gene,CDR3 protein,CDR3 DNA
TRBV2,-,TRBJ1-6,15,-,CASSRAGFTNSPLHF,TGTGCCAGCAGTCGGGCAGGGTTTACGAATTCACCCCTCCACTTT
TRBV7-8,-,TRBJ2-7,12,-,CASSHQGGEQYF,TGTGCCAGCAGCCATCAGGGGGGCGAGCAGTACTTC
TRBV6-5,-,TRBJ2-3,16,TRBD1,CASSSPGTGYTDTQYF,TGTGCCAGCAGTTCCCCCGGGACAGGGTACACAGATACGCAGTATTTT
TRBV4-1,-,TRBJ2-1,14,TRBD1,CASSDDRVGNEQFF,TGCGCCAGCAGCGATGACAGGGTGGGCAATGAGCAGTTCTTC
TRBV6-5,-,TRBJ2-7,16,TRBD1,CASSYSATGIRYEQYF,TGTGCCAGCAGTTACTCGGCGACAGGGATCCGTTACGAGCAGTACTTC
TRBV2,once,TRBJ2-7,14,-,CASSWTRNVDEQYF,TGTGCCAGCAGCTGGACAAGAAATGTGGACGAGCAGTACTTC
TRBV14,-,TRBJ2-1,17,-,CASSQPTQGRYYNEQFF,TGTGCCAGCAGCCAACCTACCCAGGGCAGGTACTACAATGAGCAGTTCTTC
TRBV29-1,-,TRBJ2-7,13,-,CSVVSGQHYEQYF,TGCAGCGTTGTTAGTGGACAACACTACGAGCAGTACTTC
TRBV4-1,-,TRBJ2-3,17,TRBD2,CASSLRAGGGGTDTQYF,TGCGCCAGCAGCCTCAGGGCAGGCGGGGGGGGCACAGATACGCAGTATTTT
TRBV20-1,-,TRBJ2-1,14,TRBD2,CSASGLAGYNEQFF,TGCAGTGCTAGTGGACTAGCGGGTTACAATGAGCAGTTCTTC
TRBV11-2,-,TRBJ1-1,13,-,CASSLLIPGKAFF,TGTGCCAGCAGCTTACTTATCCCAGGAAAAGCTTTCTTT
TRBV9,-,TRBJ2-7,14,-,CASSVGDNPYEQYF,TGTGCCAGCAGCGTAGGGGACAACCCCTACGAGCAGTACTTC
TRBV6-5,-,TRBJ2-3,16,-,CASSYQAGAGTDTQYF,TGTGCCAGCAGTTACCAGGCGGGGGCCGGCACAGATACGCAGTATTTT
TRBV23-1,-,TRBJ1-5,15,-,CASSHGVHSNQPQHF,TGCGCCAGCAGTCACGGAGTCCATAGCAATCAGCCCCAGCATTTT
TRBV6-5,-,TRBJ1-1,14,-,CASRIDLQGWLAFF,TGTGCCAGCAGAATTGATCTCCAGGGATGGTTGGCTTTCTTT
TRBV24-1,-,TRBJ2-1,19,TRBD2,CATSDPGLAGPSSYNEQFF,TGTGCCACCAGTGATCCGGGACTAGCGGGGCCGAGCTCCTACAATGAGCAGTTCTTC
TRBV5-5,few,TRBJ2-2,15,TRBD2,CASSLTAGGPGELFF,TGTGCCAGCAGCTTGACGGCGGGAGGTCCCGGGGAGCTGTTTTTT
TRBV7-9,few,TRBJ1-2,13,TRBD1,CASSRDRNYGYTF,TGTGCCAGCAGCCGGGACAGGAACTATGGCTACACCTTC
TRBV2,-,TRBJ1-3,14,-,CASSDRLSGNTIYF,TGTGCCAGCAGTGATCGTCTCTCTGGAAACACCATATATTTT
TRBV7-2,-,TRBJ2-2,16,TRBD2,CASSLVRLAGAGELFF,TGTGCCAGCAGCTTAGTGAGACTAGCGGGAGCCGGGGAGCTGTTTTTT
TRBV11-1,-,TRBJ1-2,13,-,CASSRDYLYGYTF,TGTGCCAGCAGCCGGGATTACCTCTATGGCTACACCTTC
TRBV10-1,-,TRBJ1-5,14,-,CASRSGYDNQPQHF,TGCGCCAGCAGGTCAGGGTATGACAATCAGCCCCAGCATTTT
TRBV2,few,TRBJ2-2,15,TRBD2,CASGSGGVQSGELFF,TGTGCCAGCGGTAGCGGGGGAGTGCAATCCGGGGAGCTGTTTTTT
TRBV6-5,-,TRBJ2-3,15,-,CASSRSGSSTDTQYF,TGTGCCAGCAGTCGAAGCGGGTCAAGCACAGATACGCAGTATTTT
TRBV25-1,-,TRBJ1-1,11,TRBD1,CASRLQGRAFF,TGTGCCAGCAGGCTACAGGGGCGGGCTTTCTTT
TRBV27,-,TRBJ2-3,14,-,CASRSDIPTDTQYF,TGTGCCAGCAGATCGGACATACCCACAGATACGCAGTATTTT
TRBV5-1,few,TRBJ1-6,16,-,CASRRAGDTASSPLHF,TGCGCCAGCAGGAGAGCCGGGGACACGGCGTCATCACCCCTCCACTTT